Below are 30 T cell receptor beta chains sequenced from a single sample in a study of regulatory T cells in long-lasting Graves disease. In building TCR beta libraries, iRepertoire HTBI primers were used together with Arm-PCR of CDR3 regions. TCRdb recomputed calls from the multiplex PCR reads with MiXCR, one row per CDR3 protein. This table holds roughly 470,000 distinct CDR3 sequences, less than 25% found once. Stated time point: persistent/refractory GD, antithyroid drugs over 5 years with positive TRAb. Construction of the TCR library relied on RNA isolated from PBMCs. Sequencing was performed on peripheral blood mononuclear cells (PBMCs), taken when the disease was refractory, from a patient treated with antithyroid drugs. These receptors came from a female donor with Graves disease.

This clonotype has a handful of counts. At one boundary the junction diverges from the germline segment, which might be a read error. The chain joins TRBV7-3 to TRBJ1-1, with D uncertain. Germline loops: CDR1 SGHTA, CDR2 FQGTGA. This CDR3 spans 13 amino acids. The CDR3 reads CTSSLTVGTEAFF. In DNA form, the CDR3 reads TGTACCAGCAGCTTAACTGTGGGCACTGAAGCTTTCTTT.

This rearrangement joins TRBV5-1 to TRBJ2-3; 9 bases map to TRBD2. V shed 0 bases, J shed 2 bases, and the junction held 4 bases outside the gene matches. CDR1 and CDR2 (germline): SGHRS, YFSETQ. CDR3 length equals 16 residues. The CDR3 reads CASSLGTSEYTDTQYF. In nucleotides, the CDR3 is TGCGCCAGCAGCTTGGGGACTAGCGAGTACACAGATACGCAGTATTTT.

This clonotype showed up many times. The germline gene is not matched at one end of the junction; a read error may be the cause. This chain connects TRBV12-3 or TRBV12-4 to TRBJ2-4, with 8 bases that match TRBD2. The CDR3 spans 20 residues. This chain's CDR3 is CASSLAFGTRRKEAKNIQYF. The CDR3, as DNA: TGTGCCAGCAGTCTAGCCTTCGGGACTAGGAGAAAAGAAGCCAAAAACATTCAGTACTTC.

In regard to this clonotype: One end of the junction varies from germline; a read error may be responsible. The rearrangement links TRBV30 to TRBJ1-2; 7 nucleotides align to TRBD1. The germline CDR1 and CDR2 sequences are GTSNPN and SVGIG (reference sequence). The CDR3 spans 14 residues. The CDR3 is CAWTFETGRYGYAF. In DNA form, the CDR3 reads TGTGCCTGGACCTTTGAGACAGGGAGATATGGCTACGCCTTC.

This chain joins TRBV5-4 and TRBJ2-5, with no clear D. CDR1 is SGHNT, CDR2 YYREEE, per germline (reference sequence). The CDR3 sequence is 13 residues long. The V gene lost 1 base and the J gene lost 5 bases, with 9 bases spanning the gap. CDR3 sequence: CASSLRESETQYF. CDR3 coding DNA: TGTGCCAGCAGCTTGCGCGAATCGGAGACCCAGTACTTC.

The genes are TRBV28 and TRBJ1-5, with no clear D. CDR3 length: 14 amino acids. Trimming pared 6 bases from V and 2 bases from J, leaving 11 bases between. CDR1 is MDHEN, CDR2 SYDVKM, per germline. This CDR3 is CASSRFQGNQPQHF. In DNA, the CDR3 is TGTGCCAGCAGCAGGTTTCAGGGCAATCAGCCCCAGCATTTT.

This clonotype was counted only a few times. This sequence may be a read error, since a much larger clone differs from it by one base. CDR3 DNA: TGTGCCAGCAGTTGGGGACTAGCGGAAGAGACCCAGTACTTC. Protein: CASSWGLAEETQYF. The chain joins TRBV5-6 to TRBJ2-5, with 11 bases matching TRBD2. The V segment lost 5 bases and the J segment 3 bases; nucleotides outside the gene matches: 3. In germline, CDR1 is SGHDT, CDR2 YYEEEE. The CDR3 extends over 14 amino acids.

The J gene is TRBJ2-2, the V gene TRBV6-1, with D hard to call. Trimming stripped 7 bases from V and 2 bases from J, with 17 bases between. Germline CDR1 and CDR2: MNHNS and SASEGT. This CDR3 is built from 16 residues. This CDR3 reads CASTYRLQDNTGELFF. In DNA form, the CDR3 reads TGTGCCAGCACCTATCGACTGCAGGATAACACCGGGGAGCTGTTTTTT.

With regard to this clonotype: A much larger clone is a single base away; this may be a read error. The rearrangement links TRBV6-5 to TRBJ1-1; D is ambiguous. Germline CDR1 is MNHEY and CDR2 is SVGAGI. This CDR3 has 15 residues. CDR3 sequence (DNA): TGTGCCAGCAGTCACTCGGTAATGGAAACCACTGAAGCTTTCTTT. This sequence encodes CASSHSVMETTEAFF.

The chain joins TRBV20-1 to TRBJ2-5, with 8 positions matching TRBD2. The CDR3 loop spans 15 amino acids. CDR1 and CDR2 (germline): DFQATT, SNEGSKA (reference sequence). The ends lost 2 bases at V and 4 bases at J; junction bases unmatched: 9. CDR3 DNA: TGCAGTGCTAGAAGTCCAGCGGGAGTTTCAGAGACCCAGTACTTC. Protein product: CSARSPAGVSETQYF.

This clonotype has a count of ten or more. The rearrangement links TRBV27 to TRBJ1-1; possible D gene TRBD1, 5 bases. This CDR3 spans 15 amino acids. Deletions cut 5 bases from V and 4 bases from J, with 17 bases between. Germline V gene lookup returns CDR1 MNHEY and CDR2 SMNVEV (reference sequence). CDR3 region: CASSPEQELVTEAFF. CDR3 nucleotide sequence: TGTGCCAGCAGTCCAGAACAGGAATTGGTCACTGAAGCTTTCTTT.

This clonotype was recorded a few times. The V and J genes are TRBV6-5 and TRBJ2-7, with 7 bases identical to TRBD1. The CDR3 runs 17 residues. Germline V CDR1 and CDR2: MNHEY, SVGAGI. The ends lost 2 bases at V and 0 bases at J; junction bases unmatched: 10. The CDR3 DNA sequence: TGTGCCAGCAGTTACGACTCAAGGACAGGCAGCTCCTACGAGCAGTACTTC. It codes for CASSYDSRTGSSYEQYF.

The rearrangement joins TRBV3-1 to TRBJ2-7; TRBD2 might be the D (6 bases). The CDR3 consists of 14 residues. V dropped 4 bases and J dropped 3 bases, with 13 bases sitting between them. Germline V gene lookup returns CDR1 LGHDT and CDR2 YNNKEL (reference sequence). In DNA, the CDR3 is TGTGCCAGCAGCCGGGGGGAGAACAGCTACGAGCAGTACTTC. It specifies CASSRGENSYEQYF.

This chain joins TRBV20-1 and TRBJ2-3, with D perhaps given as TRBD1 or TRBD2 (5 bases each). Deletions cut 0 bases from V and 0 bases from J, with 13 bases between. Germline CDR1 is DFQATT and CDR2 is SNEGSKA (reference sequence). The CDR3 sequence is 16 residues long. The CDR3: CSARDNNRDSTDTQYF. The CDR3, as DNA: TGCAGTGCTAGAGATAATAATCGGGACAGCACAGATACGCAGTATTTT.

The V call is TRBV7-4, the J call TRBJ2-5; perhaps TRBD2 as D (6 bases). The J call may be faulty, since TRBJ2-1 better matches the DNA end. Germline CDR1 is SGHVT and CDR2 is SQSDAQ. This CDR3 spans 16 amino acids. The CDR3 reads CASSSGLARRYNEQFF. CDR3 nucleotide sequence: TGTGCCAGCAGTTCGGGACTCGCCAGAAGATACAATGAGCAGTTCTTC.

Notes on this clonotype: This likely stems from a read error, as it lies one base from a far larger clone. The chain links TRBV6-9 to TRBJ1-2; D not certain. CDR3 length equals 12 residues. Germline CDR1 reads MNHGY; CDR2 reads SVAAGI. The CDR3 sequence is CAGSLASGGYTF. CDR3 nucleotides: TGTGCCGGCAGTTTAGCGTCTGGTGGCTACACCTTC.

This clonotype was recorded many times. The chain uses TRBV7-6 and TRBJ2-7, with D perhaps TRBD1 (6 bases). The CDR3 is made up of 15 amino acids. V gave up 6 bases and J gave up 0 bases, with 15 bases separating them. Germline V gene data show CDR1 as SGHVS and CDR2 as FNYEAQ. The CDR3 sequence: CASSPDMGASYEQYF. The CDR3 DNA reads TGTGCCAGCAGTCCAGACATGGGGGCCTCCTACGAGCAGTACTTC.

This clonotype has at least ten counts. This sequence joins TRBV5-1 and TRBJ1-2; D unclear. V was shortened by 0 bases and J by 4 bases, with 10 bases between the two germline ends. This CDR3 has 14 amino acids. Germline CDR1 SGHRS, CDR2 YFSETQ. In DNA, the CDR3 is TGCGCCAGCAGCTTGGCCTCTGCTTCCTATGGCTACACCTTC. Residues: CASSLASASYGYTF.

Comments on this clonotype: A far larger clone is only one base removed, so a read error is likely. This rearrangement joins TRBV7-2 to TRBJ2-7, with 8 bases lining up with TRBD1. The CDR3 is 15 amino acids. Germline CDR1 and CDR2: SGHTA and FQGNSA. CDR3 region: CASTIDRGPSYEQHF. The DNA for the CDR3 is TGTGCCAGCACTATTGACAGGGGACCATCCTACGAGCAGCACTTC.

The chain couples TRBV20-1 to TRBJ2-5; 7 positions match TRBD2. V shed 6 bases, J shed 3 bases, and the junction held 10 bases outside the gene matches. The CDR3 runs 14 residues. Germline V CDR1 and CDR2: DFQATT, SNEGSKA (reference sequence). The CDR3 DNA sequence: TGCAGTGCGGTTCTAGCGGCGACGGAAGAGACCCAGTACTTC. It translates to CSAVLAATEETQYF.

This clonotype was seen a handful of times. V gene TRBV30 combines with J gene TRBJ2-7, with 11 bases matching TRBD2. V was pared by 2 bases and J by 3 bases, with 9 bases of the junction left unmatched. The CDR3 length is 16 residues. Germline CDR1 and CDR2: GTSNPN and SVGIG (reference sequence). CDR3 region: CAWSRSLAGGSYEQYF. Written as DNA, the CDR3 is TGTGCCTGGAGTAGGAGCCTAGCGGGAGGAAGCTACGAGCAGTACTTC.

This clonotype appeared many times. The V gene is TRBV7-2, the J gene TRBJ1-2; 11 bases fit TRBD1. CDR3 length: 17 residues. Germline V gives CDR1 SGHTA, CDR2 FQGNSA. V lost 2 bases and J lost 5; bases outside the gene matches: 10. Here the CDR3 reads CASSLYRTGGARYGYTF. The CDR3 bases are TGTGCCAGCAGCTTATATAGGACAGGGGGCGCTCGATATGGCTACACCTTC.

This clonotype occurred many times. This chain joins TRBV28 and TRBJ2-7; TRBD2 agrees at 8 bases. Germline trimming cut 5 bases from V and 2 bases from J; bases unmatched to any gene: 8. The CDR3 has 15 residues. The V gene's germline CDR1 is MDHEN and CDR2 SYDVKM. CDR3 residues: CASSRPGLGTYEQYF. CDR3 bases: TGTGCCAGCAGTCGCCCGGGACTAGGTACCTACGAGCAGTACTTC. Full variable domain (remainder filled in from reference TRBV28 and TRBJ2-7): DVKVTQSSRYLVKRTGEKVFLECVQDMDHENMFWYRQDPGLGLRLIYFSYDVKMKEKGDIPEGYSVSREKKERFSLILESASTNQTSMYLCASSRPGLGTYEQYFGPGTRLTVT.

The chain joins TRBV7-6 to TRBJ1-1, with no clear D. The V gene's germline CDR1 is SGHVS and CDR2 FNYEAQ. The CDR3 spans 14 residues. With 5 bases removed from V and 1 base from J, the gap between germline ends came to 11 bases. The CDR3 here is CASSAHAGNTEAFF. CDR3 coding DNA: TGTGCCAGCAGCGCCCATGCAGGGAACACTGAAGCTTTCTTT.

This clonotype has a count of ten or more. DNA of the CDR3: TGTGCCAGCAGTGGCGGTGCAAGTGAGACCCAGTACTTC. Translation: CASSGGASETQYF. The J gene is TRBJ2-5, the V gene TRBV27; no definite D call. The V gene's germline CDR1 is MNHEY and CDR2 SMNVEV (reference sequence). Between the trimmed V and J ends, which lost 5 bases and 5 bases, there was a span of 12 bases. The CDR3 is 13 residues long.

The V and J genes are TRBV28 and TRBJ2-2; tentative D call: TRBD2 (6 bases). CDR3 length: 15 residues. With 7 bases removed from V and 0 bases from J, the gap between germline ends came to 12 bases. Looked up from germline, CDR1 is MDHEN and CDR2 is SYDVKM. Here the CDR3 reads CASTYSGPNTGELFF. As DNA, the CDR3 is TGTGCCAGCACATATAGCGGACCGAACACCGGGGAGCTGTTTTTT.

This clonotype was observed a single time. V gene TRBV11-2 combines with J gene TRBJ2-1, with D perhaps TRBD2 (6 bases). This CDR3 has 16 amino acids. With 5 bases removed from V and 5 bases from J, the gap between germline ends came to 19 bases. CDR1 SGHAT and CDR2 FQNNGV come from the germline V gene. The CDR3 sequence: CASSQPFPGVHNEQFF. CDR3 in DNA: TGTGCCAGCAGCCAACCTTTTCCGGGAGTCCACAATGAGCAGTTCTTC.

This chain links TRBV9 with TRBJ2-7; 9 bases are a match to TRBD2. The CDR3 has 14 residues. V gave up 4 bases and J gave up 6 bases; unmatched junction bases: 8. The germline V gene encodes CDR1 SGDLS and CDR2 YYNGEE. In DNA, the CDR3 is TGTGCCAGCAGCCCTCAAGTAGCGGGAGTCGAGCAGTACTTC. Translated, it gives CASSPQVAGVEQYF.

The chain couples TRBV20-1 to TRBJ1-2, with 8 bases fitting TRBD1. The CDR3 covers 15 residues. Trimming took 6 bases from V and 1 from J; bases not matched to a gene: 10. Germline V CDR1 and CDR2: DFQATT, SNEGSKA (reference sequence). This CDR3 reads CSAPPGTGNNYGYTF. As DNA, the CDR3 is TGCAGTGCGCCACCCGGGACAGGCAATAACTATGGCTACACCTTC.

This clonotype was detected a few times. CDR3 coding DNA: TGCGCCAGCAGCCTTAACCGGGACAGGGACTATGGCTACACCTTC. As protein: CASSLNRDRDYGYTF. This chain links TRBV4-1 with TRBJ1-2; TRBD1 agrees at 9 bases. CDR1 and CDR2 (germline): MGHRA, YSYEKL. The trim removed 4 bases at V and 3 bases at J, leaving 6 bases unmatched. This CDR3 region has 15 residues.